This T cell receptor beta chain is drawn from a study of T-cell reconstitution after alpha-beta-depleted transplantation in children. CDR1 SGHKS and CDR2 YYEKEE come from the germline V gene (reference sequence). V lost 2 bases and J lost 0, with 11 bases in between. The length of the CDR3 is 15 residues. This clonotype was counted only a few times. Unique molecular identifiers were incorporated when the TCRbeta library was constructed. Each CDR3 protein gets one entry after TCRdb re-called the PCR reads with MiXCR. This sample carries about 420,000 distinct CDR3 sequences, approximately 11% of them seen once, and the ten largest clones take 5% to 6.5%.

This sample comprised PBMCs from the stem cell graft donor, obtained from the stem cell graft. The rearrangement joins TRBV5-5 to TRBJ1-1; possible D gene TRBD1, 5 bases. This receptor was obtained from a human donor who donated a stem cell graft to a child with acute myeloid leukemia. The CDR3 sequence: CASSFWRGMNTEAFF. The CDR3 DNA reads TGTGCCAGCAGCTTTTGGAGGGGAATGAACACTGAAGCTTTCTTT.